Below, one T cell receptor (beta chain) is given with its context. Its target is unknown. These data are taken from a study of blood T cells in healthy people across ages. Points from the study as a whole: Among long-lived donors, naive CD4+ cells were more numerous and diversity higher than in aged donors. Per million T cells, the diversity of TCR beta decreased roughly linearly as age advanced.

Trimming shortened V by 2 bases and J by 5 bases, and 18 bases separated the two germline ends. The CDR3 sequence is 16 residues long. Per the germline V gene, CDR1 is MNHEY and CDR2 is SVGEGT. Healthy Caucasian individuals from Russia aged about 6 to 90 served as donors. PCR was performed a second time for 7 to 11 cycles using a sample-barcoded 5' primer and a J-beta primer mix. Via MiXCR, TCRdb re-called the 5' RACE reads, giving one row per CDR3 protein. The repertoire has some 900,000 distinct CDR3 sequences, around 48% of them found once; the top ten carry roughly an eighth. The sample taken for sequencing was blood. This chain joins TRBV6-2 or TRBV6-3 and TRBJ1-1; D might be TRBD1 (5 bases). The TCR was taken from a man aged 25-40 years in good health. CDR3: CASSYVRLRGGTEAFF. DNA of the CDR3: TGTGCCAGCAGTTACGTTCGTCTTCGCGGGGGAACTGAAGCTTTCTTT.